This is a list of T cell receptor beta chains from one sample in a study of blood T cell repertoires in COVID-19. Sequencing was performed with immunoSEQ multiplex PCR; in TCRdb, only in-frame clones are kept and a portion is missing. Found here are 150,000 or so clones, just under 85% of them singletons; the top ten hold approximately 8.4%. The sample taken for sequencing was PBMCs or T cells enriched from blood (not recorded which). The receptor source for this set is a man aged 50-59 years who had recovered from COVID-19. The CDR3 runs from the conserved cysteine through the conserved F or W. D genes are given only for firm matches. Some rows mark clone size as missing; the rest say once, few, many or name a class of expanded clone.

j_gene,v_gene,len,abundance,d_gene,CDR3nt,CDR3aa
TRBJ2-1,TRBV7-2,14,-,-,TGTGCCAGCAGCGGGACATCCGCCTACAATGAGCAGTTCTTC,CASSGTSAYNEQFF
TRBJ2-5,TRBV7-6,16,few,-,TGTGCCAGCAGCAGGGGACTCCCTGGAGGGGCAGAGACCCAGTACTTC,CASSRGLPGGAETQYF
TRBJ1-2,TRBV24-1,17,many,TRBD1,TGTGCCACCAGTGACGCCCCCGGGACAGGGGCCAACTATGGCTACACCTTC,CATSDAPGTGANYGYTF
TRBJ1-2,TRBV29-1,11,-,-,TGCAGCGTTGATCTCAGGGGTGGCTACACCTTC,CSVDLRGGYTF
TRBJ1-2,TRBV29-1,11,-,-,TGCAGCGTTGAAAGGGGATATGGCTACACCTTC,CSVERGYGYTF
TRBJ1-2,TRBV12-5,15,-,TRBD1,TGTGCTAGTGCCCGGGAAGCAGGGGGTTCCTATGGCTACACCTTC,CASAREAGGSYGYTF
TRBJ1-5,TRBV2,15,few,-,TGTGCCAGCAGTGGACAGTCTGGCAGCAATCAGCCCCAGCATTTT,CASSGQSGSNQPQHF
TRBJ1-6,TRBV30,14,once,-,TGTGCCTGGAGTGTATGGGACAAGTATTCACCCCTCCACTTT,CAWSVWDKYSPLHF
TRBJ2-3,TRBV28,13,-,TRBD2,TGTGCCAGCACCGGGGGGGCAGCAGATACGCAGTATTTT,CASTGGAADTQYF
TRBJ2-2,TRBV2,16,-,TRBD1,TGTGCCAGCAGTACCGGACAGGCGCGATACACCGGGGAGCTGTTTTTT,CASSTGQARYTGELFF
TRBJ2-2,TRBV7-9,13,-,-,TGTGCCAGCAGCCCTAGAGCGGACGGGGAGCTGTTTTTT,CASSPRADGELFF
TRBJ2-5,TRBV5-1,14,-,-,TGCGCCAGCAGCTTGACAGGGTACCAAGAGACCCAGTACTTC,CASSLTGYQETQYF
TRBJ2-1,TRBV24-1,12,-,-,TGTGCCACCAGCCACAGCTACAATGAGCAGTTCTTC,CATSHSYNEQFF
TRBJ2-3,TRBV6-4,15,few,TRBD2,TGTGCCAGCAGTCGGACTAGCGGAAGCACAGATACGCAGTATTTT,CASSRTSGSTDTQYF
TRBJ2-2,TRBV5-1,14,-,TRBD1,TGCGCCAGCGGTCAGGGGGTGAACACCGGGGAGCTGTTTTTT,CASGQGVNTGELFF
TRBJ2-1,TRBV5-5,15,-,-,TGTGCCAGCAGCCCATCCGGGACATCCTACAATGAGCAGTTCTTC,CASSPSGTSYNEQFF
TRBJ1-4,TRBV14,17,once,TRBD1,TGTGCCAGCAGCCGCGGGACAGGGGGCGATCCGAATGAAAAACTGTTTTTT,CASSRGTGGDPNEKLFF
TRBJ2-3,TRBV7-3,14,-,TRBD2,TGTGCCAGCGGGACTAGCGGGGACACAGATACGCAGTATTTT,CASGTSGDTDTQYF
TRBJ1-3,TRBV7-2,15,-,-,TGTGCCAGCAGCTTGCGGGCGAGCTCTGGAAACACCATATATTTT,CASSLRASSGNTIYF
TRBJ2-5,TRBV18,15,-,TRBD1,TGTGCCAGCTCACCACGACAGGGGCCCCAAGAGACCCAGTACTTC,CASSPRQGPQETQYF
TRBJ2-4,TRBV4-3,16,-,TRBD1,TGCGCCAGCAGCCAAGCCTTAACCGGGACAGTAAACATTCAGTACTTC,CASSQALTGTVNIQYF
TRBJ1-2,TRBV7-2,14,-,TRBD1,TGTGCCAGCAGGAGGACAGGGGGCATCTATGGCTACACCTTC,CASRRTGGIYGYTF
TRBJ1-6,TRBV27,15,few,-,TGTGCCAGCCGCCCCGGACACGCCTATAATTCACCCCTCCACTTT,CASRPGHAYNSPLHF
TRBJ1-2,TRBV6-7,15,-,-,TGTGCCAGCAGTTACTCGATAGAAATGGAGTCCGGCTACACCTTC,CASSYSIEMESGYTF
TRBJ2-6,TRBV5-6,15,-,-,TGTGCCAGCAGCCGGGGTCTCTCTGGGGCCAACGTCCTGACTTTC,CASSRGLSGANVLTF
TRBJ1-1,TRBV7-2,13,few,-,TGTGCCAGCAGCGCTGGGCCGAACACTGAAGCTTTCTTT,CASSAGPNTEAFF
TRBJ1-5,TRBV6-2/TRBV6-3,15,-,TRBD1,TGTGCCAGCAGTTACGACGCCGCAGGGGGTCAGCCCCAGCATTTT,CASSYDAAGGQPQHF
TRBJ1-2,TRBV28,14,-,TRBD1,TGTGCCAGCAGAACTGGACAGGGAGTTGATGGCTACACCTTC,CASRTGQGVDGYTF
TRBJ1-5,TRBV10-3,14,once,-,TGTGCCATCAGGGGCGAGGGTCGCAATCAGCCCCAGCATTTT,CAIRGEGRNQPQHF
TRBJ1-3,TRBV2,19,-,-,TGTGCCAGCAGTGTGAACTCCCCGGGCAGGGCTGACTCTGGAAACACCATATATTTT,CASSVNSPGRADSGNTIYF
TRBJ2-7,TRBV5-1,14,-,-,TGCGCCAGCAGCTGGGTGGACAGATCCTACGAGCAGTACTTC,CASSWVDRSYEQYF
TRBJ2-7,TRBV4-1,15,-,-,TGCGCCAGCAGCCTCGACCCATCTGCGAGGGAAGAGCAGTACTTC,CASSLDPSAREEQYF
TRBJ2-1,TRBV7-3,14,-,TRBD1,TGTGCCAGCAGCTTGACAGGGGGTTTCAATGAGCAGTTCTTC,CASSLTGGFNEQFF
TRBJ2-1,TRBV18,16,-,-,TGTGCCAGCTCCGGACCCGGGACTCCTGCTTACAATGAGCAGTTCTTC,CASSGPGTPAYNEQFF
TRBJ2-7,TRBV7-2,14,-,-,TGTGCCAGCAGCTTAGCGCGGCAGAACTACGAGCAGTACTTC,CASSLARQNYEQYF
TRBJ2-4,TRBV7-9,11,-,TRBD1,TGTGCCAGCAGCTTAGGGGACAGGGAGTACTTC,CASSLGDREYF
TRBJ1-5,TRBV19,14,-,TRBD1,TGTGCCAGTAGTCGGGACAGGGAAAATCAGCCCCAGCATTTT,CASSRDRENQPQHF
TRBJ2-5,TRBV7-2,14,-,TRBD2,TGTGCCAGCAGCTTAGCGCCCGGGAGGGAGACCCAGTACTTC,CASSLAPGRETQYF
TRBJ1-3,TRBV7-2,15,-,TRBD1,TGTGCCAGCAGTTACAGGGGACCGTCAGGAAACACCATATATTTT,CASSYRGPSGNTIYF
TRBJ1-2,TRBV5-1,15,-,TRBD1,TGCGCCAGCAGCTCGATCCCGGGACAGGCGGATGGCTACACCTTC,CASSSIPGQADGYTF
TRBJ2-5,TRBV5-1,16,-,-,TGCGCCAGCAGCTTGGCCGAAACCGGGACATGGGAGACCCAGTACTTC,CASSLAETGTWETQYF
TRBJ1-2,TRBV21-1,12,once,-,TGTGCCAGCAGCAAAGCGCTTTCAGTCTACACCTTC,CASSKALSVYTF
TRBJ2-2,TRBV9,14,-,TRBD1,TGTGCCAGCAAGGGGGCCGGGAACACCGGGGAGCTGTTTTTT,CASKGAGNTGELFF
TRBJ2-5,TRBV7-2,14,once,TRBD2,TGTGCCAGCAGCTTGGCGGGGGGGCCGGAGACCCAGTACTTC,CASSLAGGPETQYF
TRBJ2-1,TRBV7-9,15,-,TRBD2,TGTGCCAGCAGCTTAGGCCTAGCGGGGGGGCATGAGCAGTTCTTC,CASSLGLAGGHEQFF
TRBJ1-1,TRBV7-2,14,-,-,TGTGCCAGCAGCTTAGCGTCGTCGAACACTGAAGCTTTCTTT,CASSLASSNTEAFF
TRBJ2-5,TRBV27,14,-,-,TGTGCCAGCAGTTTACGGGGAGAGCAAGAGACCCAGTACTTC,CASSLRGEQETQYF
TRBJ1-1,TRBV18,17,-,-,TGTGCCAGCTCACCACCAACAGGGTCAGGGATGAACACTGAAGCTTTCTTT,CASSPPTGSGMNTEAFF
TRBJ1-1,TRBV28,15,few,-,TGTGCCAGCAGTGCTGTACAGGTCATCAGCACAGAAGCTTTCTTT,CASSAVQVISTEAFF
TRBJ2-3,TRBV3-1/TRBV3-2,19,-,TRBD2,TGTGCCAGCAGCCAAGATGTAGCGCGAAGGACTAGCCCCACAGATACGCAGTATTTT,CASSQDVARRTSPTDTQYF
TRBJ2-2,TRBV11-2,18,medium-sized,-,TGTGCCAGCAGCTTATTAGCGTGGCCTCAGGGGGGCGCCGGGGAGCTGTTTTTT,CASSLLAWPQGGAGELFF